This T cell receptor beta chain was profiled in a study of blood T cell repertoires in COVID-19. For the study at large: Sources were T cells, B-cell-depleted T cells, or PBMCs; the material itself was cDNA or gDNA.

Germline trimming cut 3 bases from V and 9 bases from J; bases unmatched to any gene: 8. This CDR3 has 16 amino acids. The germline CDR1 and CDR2 sequences are LNHDA and SQIVND (reference sequence). Authors' data handling: Amplification with reference gene primers provided the estimates of nucleated cell counts. Produced via immunoSEQ multiplex PCR; TCRdb's table is partial and in-frame only. V and J calls plus clone size are reproduced from that table; the DNA served to infer D and trimming. The sample shows just over 300,000 clones, nearly 90% of them seen only once. What was sequenced was peripheral blood. The TCR originated in a woman aged 25 to 45 with COVID-19, enrolled during active disease. This sequence joins TRBV19 and TRBJ1-6; 10 bases are shared with TRBD1. CDR3 in DNA: TGTGCCAGTAGTATCTCGACAGGGGGCATTCGTTCACCCCTCCACTTT. Residues: CASSISTGGIRSPLHF.